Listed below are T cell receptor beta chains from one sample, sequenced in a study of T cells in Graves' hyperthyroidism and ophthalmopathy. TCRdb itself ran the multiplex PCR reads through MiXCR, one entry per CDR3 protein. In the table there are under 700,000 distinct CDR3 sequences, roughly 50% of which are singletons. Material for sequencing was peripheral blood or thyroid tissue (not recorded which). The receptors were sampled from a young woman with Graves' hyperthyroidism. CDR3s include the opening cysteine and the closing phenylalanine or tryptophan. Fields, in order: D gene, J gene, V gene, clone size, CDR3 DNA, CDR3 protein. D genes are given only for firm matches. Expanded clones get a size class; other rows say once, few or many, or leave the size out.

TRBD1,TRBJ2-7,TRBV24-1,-,TGTGCCACCAGTGAGTCCGGGACAGGGACCTACGAGCAGTACTTC,CATSESGTGTYEQYF
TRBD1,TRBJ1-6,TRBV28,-,TGTGCCAGCAGTTTAATGCAGGGGGTACATTCACCCCTCCACTTT,CASSLMQGVHSPLHF
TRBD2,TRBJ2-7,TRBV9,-,TGTGCCAGCAGCGTCGGATATAGCGGGGGATACGAGCAGTACTTC,CASSVGYSGGYEQYF
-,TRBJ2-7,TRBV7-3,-,TGTGCCAGCAGTGTAAAGCGGTTTCTGTCCGAGCAGTACTTC,CASSVKRFLSEQYF
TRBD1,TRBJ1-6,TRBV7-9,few,TGTGCCAGCAGCCTGGGTTCGGACAGGGACGATAATTCACCCCTCCACTTT,CASSLGSDRDDNSPLHF
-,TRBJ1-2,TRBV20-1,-,TGCAGTGCTCGCAGCGGGTCCTACAATGCTAACTATGGCTACACCTTC,CSARSGSYNANYGYTF
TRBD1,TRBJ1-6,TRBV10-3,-,TGTACCAGCAGCAGGGACAGGGGGCTAGGTTCACCCCTCCACTTT,CTSSRDRGLGSPLHF
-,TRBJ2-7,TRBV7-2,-,TGTGCCAGCAGCTTAAGGGTTGATCAGTACTTC,CASSLRVDQYF
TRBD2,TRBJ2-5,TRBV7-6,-,TGTGCTAGGACTAGCGGGGAAGAGACCCAGTACTTC,CARTSGEETQYF
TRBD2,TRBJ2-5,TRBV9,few,TGTGCCAGCAGCGCAGGGACTAGCGGACAAGAGACCCAGTACTTC,CASSAGTSGQETQYF
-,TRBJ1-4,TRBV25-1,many,TGTGCCAGCAGTGATGCTTTGGTGTCGTGGGGGAATGAAAAACTGTTTTTT,CASSDALVSWGNEKLFF
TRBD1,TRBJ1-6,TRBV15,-,TGTGCCTGGAGTCCCGGGACAGGGCCTACACCCCTCCACTTT,CAWSPGTGPTPLHF
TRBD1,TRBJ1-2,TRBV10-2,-,TGTGCCAGCAGTTTCCCCGGGACAGGGGGCAGCTATGGCTACACCTTC,CASSFPGTGGSYGYTF
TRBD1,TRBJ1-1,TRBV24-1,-,TGTGCCACCAGTGACCCGGGACAGGGTTATGGCACTGAAGCTTTCTTT,CATSDPGQGYGTEAFF
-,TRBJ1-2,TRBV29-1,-,TGCAGCTTTGGAGGGCCCGTAGATGGCTACACCTTC,CSFGGPVDGYTF
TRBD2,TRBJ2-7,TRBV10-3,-,TGTGCCACCACGCCCTTCAGGTCTAGCGGGTTGTACAAGCAGTACTTC,CATTPFRSSGLYKQYF
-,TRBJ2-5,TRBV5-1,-,TGCGCCAGCAGCTTGGAAGGGAGTCAAGAGACCCAGTACTTC,CASSLEGSQETQYF
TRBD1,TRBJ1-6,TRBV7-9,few,TGTGCCAGCAGCTTATACAGGGGAGCGTCACCCCTCCACTTT,CASSLYRGASPLHF
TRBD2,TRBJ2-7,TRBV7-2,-,TGTGCCAGCAGTACCGGGGTAGCGGGAAAAAGGGAGCAGTACTTC,CASSTGVAGKREQYF
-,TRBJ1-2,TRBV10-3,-,TGTGCCATCAGCTTGCTCGGGTGGCATGGCTACACCTTC,CAISLLGWHGYTF
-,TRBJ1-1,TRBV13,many,TGTGCCAGCAGCTTAGGTCCGCGACGGACTGAAGCTTTCTTT,CASSLGPRRTEAFF
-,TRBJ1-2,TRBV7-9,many,TGTGCCAGCAGCTTAAAGCAGGGGTCTGGCTACACCTTC,CASSLKQGSGYTF
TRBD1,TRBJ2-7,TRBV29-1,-,TGCAGCGTTCACCTCGGACAGGGGGGCTACGAGCAGTACTTC,CSVHLGQGGYEQYF
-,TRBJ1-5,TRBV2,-,TGTGCCAGCAGTGAAGTGCCCCATAGCAATCAGCCCCAGCATTTT,CASSEVPHSNQPQHF
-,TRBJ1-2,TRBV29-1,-,TGCAGTGAAACAGCGGGCTATGGCTACACCTTC,CSETAGYGYTF
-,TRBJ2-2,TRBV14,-,TGTGCCAGCGGCCAAGACGGTTATCCCGGGGAGCTGTTTTTT,CASGQDGYPGELFF
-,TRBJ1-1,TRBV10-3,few,TGTGCCATCGAGGAAATCCCGAACACTGAAGCTTTCTTT,CAIEEIPNTEAFF
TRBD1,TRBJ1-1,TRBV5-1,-,TGCGCCAGCAGCTTGGCACGGATGACAGGGCTCACTGAAGCTTTCTTT,CASSLARMTGLTEAFF
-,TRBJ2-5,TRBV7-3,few,TGTGCCAGCAGCTTAACTTTCAGGCAGGCCCATCAAGAGACCCAGTACTTC,CASSLTFRQAHQETQYF
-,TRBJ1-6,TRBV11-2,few,TGTGCCAGCAGCCCCTCATCCGAGGGCCAGAATTCACCCCTCCACTTT,CASSPSSEGQNSPLHF
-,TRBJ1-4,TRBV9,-,TGTGCCAGCAGCGTTCAAGAGTGGGGCGGGGAAAAACTGTTTTTT,CASSVQEWGGEKLFF
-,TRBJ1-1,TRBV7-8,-,TGTGCCAGCAGCTTAGATCGGGACACTGAAGCTCTCTTT,CASSLDRDTEALF
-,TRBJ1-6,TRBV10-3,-,TGTGCCATCAGCGAATGGGGTGTAGGGTGGCTCCCCCTCCACTTT,CAISEWGVGWLPLHF
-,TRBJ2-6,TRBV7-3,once,TGTGCCAGCAGCCGCACGACAGGGGCCAACGTCCTGACTTTC,CASSRTTGANVLTF
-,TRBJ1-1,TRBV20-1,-,TGCAGTGCTAGAGACGCTCAGTCCGAGCACACTGAAGCTTTCTTT,CSARDAQSEHTEAFF
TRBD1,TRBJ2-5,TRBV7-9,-,TGTGCCAGCAGCGTGACAGGGTTAGGAGCGGTCGGCCAAGAGACCCAGTACTTC,CASSVTGLGAVGQETQYF
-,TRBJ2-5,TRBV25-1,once,TGTGCCAGCAGCTTGGAGGACACGACCCAAGAGACCCAGTACTTC,CASSLEDTTQETQYF
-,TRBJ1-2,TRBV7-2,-,TGTGCCCTCAGGCGGTCTAACTATGGCTACACCTTC,CALRRSNYGYTF
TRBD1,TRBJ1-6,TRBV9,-,TGTGCCAGCGGACAGGGAGCTTCACCCCTCCACTTT,CASGQGASPLHF
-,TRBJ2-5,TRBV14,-,TGTGCCAGCAGCCAAAACCGTCAAGAGACCCAGTACTTC,CASSQNRQETQYF
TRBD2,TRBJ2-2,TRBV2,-,TGTGCCAGCAGTTTCGGGACTAAGGACACCGGGGAGCTGTTTTTT,CASSFGTKDTGELFF
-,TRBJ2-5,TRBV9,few,TGTGCCAGCAGCCCCGTCTCCCAGTGGGAGACCCAGTACTTC,CASSPVSQWETQYF
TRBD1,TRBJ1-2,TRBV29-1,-,TGCAGCGTCCTCGGACAGGGGAGCTATGGCTACACCTTC,CSVLGQGSYGYTF
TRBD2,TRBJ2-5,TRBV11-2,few,TGTGCCAGCAGCCCACTAGCGGGCTTGGGGACCCAGTACTTC,CASSPLAGLGTQYF